This entry lists 7 T cell receptor beta chains sequenced from one sample in a study of blood T cell repertoires in COVID-19. Generated by immunoSEQ multiplex PCR, the TCRdb table keeps only in-frame clones and is missing some. The table has about 200,000 clones, 85% seen once. The sequenced sample was PBMCs or T cells enriched from blood (not recorded which). All receptors come from a man aged 35 to 55 who had recovered from COVID-19.

This chain uses TRBV7-9 with TRBJ1-4; 7 bases are a match to TRBD1. Trimming took 8 bases from V and 4 from J; bases not matched to a gene: 7. The CDR3 totals 14 residues. Germline V gene sequence: CDR1 SEHNR, CDR2 FQNEAQ (reference sequence). The CDR3 region has the DNA TGTGCCAGCGGAAAGGGACAGTATAATGAAAAACTGTTTTTT. This sequence encodes CASGKGQYNEKLFF.

This chain links TRBV28 with TRBJ2-2, with 8 bases identical to TRBD1. Losses at the gene ends were 6 bases for V and 0 bases for J; bases not matched to a gene: 3. This CDR3 contains 15 residues. The germline V gene encodes CDR1 MDHEN and CDR2 SYDVKM. The CDR3: CASRTGGPNTGELFF. The CDR3 nucleotides read TGTGCCAGCAGAACAGGGGGTCCGAACACCGGGGAGCTGTTTTTT.

The rearrangement uses TRBV5-1 and TRBJ2-5; D is perhaps TRBD2 (6 bases). The CDR3 has 15 residues. V shed 1 base and J shed 2 bases, with 12 bases lying between them. The V gene's germline CDR1 is SGHRS and CDR2 YFSETQ. CDR3 coding DNA: TGCGCCAGCAGCTTGAGGGGAGGTCTACAAGAGACCCAGTACTTC. The encoded protein is CASSLRGGLQETQYF.

For the CDR3, the DNA is TGCGCCAGCAGCTTGGGACAGGGGATGGTCACCGGGGAGCTGTTTTTT. Amino acid sequence: CASSLGQGMVTGELFF. The chain has TRBV5-1 and TRBJ2-2, with 8 bases that match TRBD1. Germline CDR1 SGHRS, CDR2 YFSETQ. V lost 0 bases and J lost 4; bases outside the gene matches: 5. CDR3 length: 16 residues.

This clone is a singleton in its sample. The V call is TRBV12-3 or TRBV12-4, the J call TRBJ1-5; D is uncertain. This CDR3 contains 13 residues. V lost 2 bases to trimming and J lost 10 bases, with 12 bases between them. The CDR3 coding sequence is TGTGCCAGCAGTTTATCTTTTACGGTTCCCCAGCATTTT. This sequence encodes CASSLSFTVPQHF.

The V and J genes are TRBV6-1 and TRBJ1-2; no firm D call. Trimming removed 2 bases at V and 4 bases at J, with 14 bases between. CDR3 size: 15 residues. CDR1 is MNHNS and CDR2 is SASEGT in the germline V gene. For the CDR3, the DNA is TGTGCCAGCAGTGAATTGTCCACAGTACCCTATGGCTACACCTTC. Its translation: CASSELSTVPYGYTF.

This chain connects TRBV6-2 or TRBV6-3 to TRBJ2-7; 11 bases fit TRBD2. The CDR3 runs to 16 residues. Germline loops: CDR1 MNHEY, CDR2 SVGEGT. V gave up 3 bases and J gave up 4 bases; unmatched junction bases: 8. The DNA for the CDR3 is TGTGCCAGCAGTTATACTAGCGGGAGAAACAGATACGAGCAGTACTTC. Protein product: CASSYTSGRNRYEQYF.